This record looks at one T cell receptor (beta chain) sequence and its context. Authors' processing steps: Reference gene primers were amplified, and this amplification served to estimate nucleated cell counts. The method was immunoSEQ multiplex PCR; TCRdb's version includes in-frame clones alone and lacks a portion of them. Clone size and the V and J calls come from that table; the DNA yielded D and trimming. The table has some 160,000 clones, just under 80% seen once. The CDR3 has 13 residues. Trimming took 5 bases from V and 1 from J; bases not matched to a gene: 2. Germline CDR1 SGHAT, CDR2 FQNNGV. The sample belongs to a study of blood T cell repertoires in COVID-19.

The V gene is TRBV11-2, the J gene TRBJ2-7; TRBD1 agrees at 7 bases. This clonotype was sampled from a woman of 80 years or more with acute or convalescent COVID-19. The sample comprised peripheral blood. The CDR3: CASSQDRSYEQYF. The CDR3, as DNA: TGTGCCAGCAGCCAGGACAGGTCCTACGAGCAGTACTTC.